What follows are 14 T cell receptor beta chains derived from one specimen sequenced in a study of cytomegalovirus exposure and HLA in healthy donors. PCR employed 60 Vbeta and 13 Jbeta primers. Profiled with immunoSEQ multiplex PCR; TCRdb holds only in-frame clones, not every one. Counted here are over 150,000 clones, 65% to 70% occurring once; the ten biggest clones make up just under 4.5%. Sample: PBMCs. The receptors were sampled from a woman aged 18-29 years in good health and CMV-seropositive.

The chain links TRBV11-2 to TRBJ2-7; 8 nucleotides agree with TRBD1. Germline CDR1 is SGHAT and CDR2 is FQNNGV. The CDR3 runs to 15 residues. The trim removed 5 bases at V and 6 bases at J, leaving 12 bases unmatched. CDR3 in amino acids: CASSPTKDRDLEQYF. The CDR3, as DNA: TGTGCCAGCAGCCCTACAAAGGACAGGGATCTCGAGCAGTACTTC.

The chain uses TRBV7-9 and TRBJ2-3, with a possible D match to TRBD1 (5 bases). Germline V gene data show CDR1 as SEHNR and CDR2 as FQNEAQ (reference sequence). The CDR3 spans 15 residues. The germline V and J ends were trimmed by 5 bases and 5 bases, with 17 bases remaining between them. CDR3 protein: CASSPSGSSGDTQYF. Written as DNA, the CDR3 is TGTGCCAGCAGCCCGTCAGGGTCGTCGGGAGATACGCAGTATTTT.

In nucleotides, the CDR3 is TGCAGCGTCAGGAACTCTGGAAACACCATATATTTT. It specifies CSVRNSGNTIYF. The chain recombines TRBV29-1 with TRBJ2-2; D gene uncertain. The J call may be faulty, since TRBJ1-3 better matches the DNA end. Per the germline V gene, CDR1 is SQVTM and CDR2 is ANQGSEA. This CDR3 is 12 amino acids long.

DNA for the CDR3: TGTGCCAGTACCCCCGGGGGACAGGGGGTCGTTGAAGCTTTCTTT. This translates into CASTPGGQGVVEAFF. The J gene is TRBJ1-1, the V gene TRBV7-8; 11 positions agree with TRBD1. Germline V gene sequence: CDR1 SGHVS, CDR2 FQNEAQ. Trimming cost V 9 bases and J 7 bases; bases outside gene matches: 13. CDR3 length equals 15 residues.

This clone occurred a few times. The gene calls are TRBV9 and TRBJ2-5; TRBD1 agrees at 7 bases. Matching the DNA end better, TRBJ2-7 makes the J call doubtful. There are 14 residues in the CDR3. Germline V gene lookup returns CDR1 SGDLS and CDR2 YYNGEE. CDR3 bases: TGTGCCAGCACCACTACGGACAGGCCCTACGAGCAGTACTTC. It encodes CASTTTDRPYEQYF.

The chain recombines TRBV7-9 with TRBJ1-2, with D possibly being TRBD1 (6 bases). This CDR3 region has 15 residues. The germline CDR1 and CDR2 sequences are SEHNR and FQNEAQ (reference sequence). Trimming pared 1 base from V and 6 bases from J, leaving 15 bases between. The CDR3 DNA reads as TGTGCCAGCAGCTTAGGTCAGGGGAACGCCAATGGCTACACCTTC. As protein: CASSLGQGNANGYTF.

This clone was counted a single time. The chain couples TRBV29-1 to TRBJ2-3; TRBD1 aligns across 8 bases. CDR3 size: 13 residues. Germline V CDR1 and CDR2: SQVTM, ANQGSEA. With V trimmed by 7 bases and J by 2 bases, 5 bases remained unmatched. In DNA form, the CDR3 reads TGCAGCGCCGACAGGGGAACCACAGATACGCAGTATTTT. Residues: CSADRGTTDTQYF.

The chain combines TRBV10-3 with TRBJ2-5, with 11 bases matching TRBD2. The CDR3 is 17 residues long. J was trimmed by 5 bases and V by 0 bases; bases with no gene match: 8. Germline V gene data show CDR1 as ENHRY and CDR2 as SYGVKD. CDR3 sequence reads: CAISESTLLAGVETQYF. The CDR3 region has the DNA TGTGCCATCAGTGAGTCGACCTTACTAGCGGGAGTGGAGACCCAGTACTTC.

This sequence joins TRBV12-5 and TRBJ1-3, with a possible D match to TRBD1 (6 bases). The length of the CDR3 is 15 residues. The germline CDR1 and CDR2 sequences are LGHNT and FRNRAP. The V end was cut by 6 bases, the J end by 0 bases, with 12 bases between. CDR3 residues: CASGQTGRSGNTIYF. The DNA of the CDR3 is TGTGCTAGTGGGCAAACAGGGCGCTCTGGAAACACCATATATTTT.

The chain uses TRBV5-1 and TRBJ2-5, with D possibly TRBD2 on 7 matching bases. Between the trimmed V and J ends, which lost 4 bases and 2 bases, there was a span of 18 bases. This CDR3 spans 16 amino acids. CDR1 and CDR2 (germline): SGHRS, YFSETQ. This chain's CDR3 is CASSKGGFGQQETQYF. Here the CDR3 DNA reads TGCGCCAGCAGCAAGGGGGGGTTCGGACAGCAAGAGACCCAGTACTTC.

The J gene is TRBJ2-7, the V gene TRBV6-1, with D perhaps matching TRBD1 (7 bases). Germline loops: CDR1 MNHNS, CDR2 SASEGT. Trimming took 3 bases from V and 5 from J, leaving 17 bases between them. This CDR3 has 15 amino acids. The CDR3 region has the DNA TGTGCCAGCAGTGATGGCCAGGGGGGCGCGGACGAGCAGTACTTC. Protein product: CASSDGQGGADEQYF.

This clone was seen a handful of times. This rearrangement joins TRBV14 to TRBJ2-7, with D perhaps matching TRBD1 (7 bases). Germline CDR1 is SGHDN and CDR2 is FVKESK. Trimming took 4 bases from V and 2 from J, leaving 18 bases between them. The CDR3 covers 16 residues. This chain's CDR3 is CASSPLGGQKAYEQYF. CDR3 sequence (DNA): TGTGCCAGCAGCCCCCTCGGGGGACAGAAGGCCTACGAGCAGTACTTC.

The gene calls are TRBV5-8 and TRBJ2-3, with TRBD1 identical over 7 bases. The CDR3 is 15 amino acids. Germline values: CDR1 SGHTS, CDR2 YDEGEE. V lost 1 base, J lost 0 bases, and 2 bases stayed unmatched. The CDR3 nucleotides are TGTGCCAGCAGCTTGCGGGGACAGAGCACAGATACGCAGTATTTT. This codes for CASSLRGQSTDTQYF.

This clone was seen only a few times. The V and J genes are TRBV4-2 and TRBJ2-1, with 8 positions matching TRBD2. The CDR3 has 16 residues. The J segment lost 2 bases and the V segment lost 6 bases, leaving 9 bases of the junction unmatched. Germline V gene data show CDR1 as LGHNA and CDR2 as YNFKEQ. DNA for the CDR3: TGTGCCAGCAGAAAACTAGCGGAGGAACCCTACAATGAGCAGTTCTTC. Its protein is CASRKLAEEPYNEQFF.